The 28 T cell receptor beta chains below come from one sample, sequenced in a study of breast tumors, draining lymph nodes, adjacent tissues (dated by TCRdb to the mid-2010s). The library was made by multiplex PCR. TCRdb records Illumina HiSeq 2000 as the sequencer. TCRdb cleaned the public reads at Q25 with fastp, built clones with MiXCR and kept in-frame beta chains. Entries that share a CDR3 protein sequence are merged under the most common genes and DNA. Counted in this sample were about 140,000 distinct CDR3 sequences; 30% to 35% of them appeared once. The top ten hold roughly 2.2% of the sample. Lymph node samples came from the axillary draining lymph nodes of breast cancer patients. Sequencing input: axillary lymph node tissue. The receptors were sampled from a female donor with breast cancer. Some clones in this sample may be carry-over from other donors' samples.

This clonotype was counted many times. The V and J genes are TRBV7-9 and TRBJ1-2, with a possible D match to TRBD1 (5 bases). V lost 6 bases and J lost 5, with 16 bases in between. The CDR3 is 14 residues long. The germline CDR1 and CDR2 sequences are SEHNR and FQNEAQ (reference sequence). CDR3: CASSDRGADYGYTF. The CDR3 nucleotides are TGTGCCAGCAGTGACCGGGGCGCAGATTATGGCTACACCTTC.

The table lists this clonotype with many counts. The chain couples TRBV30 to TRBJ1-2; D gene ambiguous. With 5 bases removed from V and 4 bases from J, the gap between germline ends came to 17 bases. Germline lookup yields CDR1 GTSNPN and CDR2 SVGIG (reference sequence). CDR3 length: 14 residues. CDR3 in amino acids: CAWVQNGVSYGYTF. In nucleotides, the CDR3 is TGTGCCTGGGTACAAAACGGCGTCTCCTATGGCTACACCTTC.

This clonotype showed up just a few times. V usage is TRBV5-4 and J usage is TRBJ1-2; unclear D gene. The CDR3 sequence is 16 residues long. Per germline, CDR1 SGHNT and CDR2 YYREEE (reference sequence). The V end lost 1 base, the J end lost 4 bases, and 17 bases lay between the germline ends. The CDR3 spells CASSLSQATFGYGYTF. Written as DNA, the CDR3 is TGTGCCAGCAGCTTGAGTCAGGCGACGTTCGGCTATGGCTACACCTTC.

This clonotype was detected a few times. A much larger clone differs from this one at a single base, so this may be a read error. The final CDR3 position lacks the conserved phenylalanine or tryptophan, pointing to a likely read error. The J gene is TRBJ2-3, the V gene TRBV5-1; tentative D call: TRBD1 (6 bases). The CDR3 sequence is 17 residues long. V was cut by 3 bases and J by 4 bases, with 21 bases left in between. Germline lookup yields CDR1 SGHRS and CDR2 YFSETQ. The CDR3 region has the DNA TGCGCCAGCAGCTCATACCACGGGTCAGGGGATCCAGATACGCAGTATTCT. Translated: CASSSYHGSGDPDTQYS.

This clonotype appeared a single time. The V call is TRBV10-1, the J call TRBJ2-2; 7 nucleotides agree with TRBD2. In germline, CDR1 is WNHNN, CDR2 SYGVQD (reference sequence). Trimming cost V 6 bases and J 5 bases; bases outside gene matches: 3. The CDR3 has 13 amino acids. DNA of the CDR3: TGCGCCAGCAGGGCGGGAGTGACCGGGGAGCTGTTTTTT. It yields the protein CASRAGVTGELFF.

The DNA for the CDR3 is TGTGCCAGTGGCTCCTATAATTCACCCCTCCACTTT. As protein: CASGSYNSPLHF. This sequence joins TRBV25-1 and TRBJ1-6; D unclear. Germline lookup yields CDR1 MGHDK and CDR2 SYGVNS. This CDR3 contains 12 residues. Trimming took 9 bases from V and 0 from J, leaving 3 bases between them.

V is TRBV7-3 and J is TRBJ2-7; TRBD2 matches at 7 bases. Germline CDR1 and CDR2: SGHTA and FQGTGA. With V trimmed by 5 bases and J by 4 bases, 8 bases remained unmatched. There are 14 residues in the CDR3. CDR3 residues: CASSPGTTSYEQYF. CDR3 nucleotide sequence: TGTGCCAGCAGCCCTGGGACTACTTCATACGAGCAGTACTTC.

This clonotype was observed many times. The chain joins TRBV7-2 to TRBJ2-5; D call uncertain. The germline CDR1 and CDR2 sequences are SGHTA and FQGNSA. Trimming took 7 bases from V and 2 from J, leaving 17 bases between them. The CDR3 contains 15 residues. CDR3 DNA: TGTGCCAGCACTTCTCCAACCTTCGGGCAAGAGACCCAGTACTTC. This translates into CASTSPTFGQETQYF.

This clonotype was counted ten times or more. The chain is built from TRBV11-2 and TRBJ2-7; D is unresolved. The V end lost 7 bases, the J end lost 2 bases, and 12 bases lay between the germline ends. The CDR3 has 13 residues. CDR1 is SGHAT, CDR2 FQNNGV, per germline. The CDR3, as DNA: TGTGCCAGCACCCAGGACGGACCCTACGAGCAGTACGTC. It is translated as CASTQDGPYEQYV.

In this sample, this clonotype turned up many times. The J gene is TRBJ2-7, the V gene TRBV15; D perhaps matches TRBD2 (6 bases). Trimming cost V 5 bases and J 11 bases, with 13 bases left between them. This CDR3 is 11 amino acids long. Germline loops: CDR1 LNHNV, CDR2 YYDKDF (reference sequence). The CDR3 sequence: CATSGAGREYV. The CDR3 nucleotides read TGTGCCACCAGCGGCGCGGGGCGAGAGTACGTC.

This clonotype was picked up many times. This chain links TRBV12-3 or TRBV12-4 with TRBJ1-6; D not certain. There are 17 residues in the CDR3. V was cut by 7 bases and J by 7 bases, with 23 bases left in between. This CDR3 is CASTLVYIQVENSPLHF. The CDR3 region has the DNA TGTGCCAGCACCCTAGTTTACATTCAGGTTGAGAATTCACCCCTCCACTTT.

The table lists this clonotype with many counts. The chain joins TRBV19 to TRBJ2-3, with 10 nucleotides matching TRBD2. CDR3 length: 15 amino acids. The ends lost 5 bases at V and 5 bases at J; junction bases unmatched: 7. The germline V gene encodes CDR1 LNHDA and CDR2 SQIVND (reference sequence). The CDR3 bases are TGTGCCAGTAGTGGTTTAGCGGGGGGCCAAGATACGCAGTATTTT. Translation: CASSGLAGGQDTQYF.

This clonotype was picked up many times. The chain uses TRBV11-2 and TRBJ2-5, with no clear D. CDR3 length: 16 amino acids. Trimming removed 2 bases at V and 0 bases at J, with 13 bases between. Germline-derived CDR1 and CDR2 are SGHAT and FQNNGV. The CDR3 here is CASSLTHTAYQETQYF. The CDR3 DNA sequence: TGTGCCAGCAGCTTAACTCATACAGCTTACCAAGAGACCCAGTACTTC.

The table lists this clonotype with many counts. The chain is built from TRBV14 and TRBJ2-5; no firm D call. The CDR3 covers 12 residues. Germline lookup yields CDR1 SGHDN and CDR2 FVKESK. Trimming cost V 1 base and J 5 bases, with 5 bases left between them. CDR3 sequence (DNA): TGTGCCAGCAGCCAAGGATACGAGACCCAGTACTTC. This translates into CASSQGYETQYF.

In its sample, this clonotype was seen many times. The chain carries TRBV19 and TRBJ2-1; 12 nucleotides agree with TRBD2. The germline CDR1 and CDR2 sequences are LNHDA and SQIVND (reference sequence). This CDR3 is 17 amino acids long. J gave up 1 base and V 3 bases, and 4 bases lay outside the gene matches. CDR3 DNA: TGTGCCAGTAGTATTAACCTAGCGGGGGGGTCCTACAATGAGCAGTTCTTC. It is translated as CASSINLAGGSYNEQFF.

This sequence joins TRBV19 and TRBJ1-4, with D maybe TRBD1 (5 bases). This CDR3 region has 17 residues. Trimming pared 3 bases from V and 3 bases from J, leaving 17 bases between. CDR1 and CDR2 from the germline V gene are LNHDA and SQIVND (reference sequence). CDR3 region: CASSMGRSGPANEKLFF. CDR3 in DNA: TGTGCCAGTAGTATGGGACGGAGTGGGCCAGCTAATGAAAAACTGTTTTTT.

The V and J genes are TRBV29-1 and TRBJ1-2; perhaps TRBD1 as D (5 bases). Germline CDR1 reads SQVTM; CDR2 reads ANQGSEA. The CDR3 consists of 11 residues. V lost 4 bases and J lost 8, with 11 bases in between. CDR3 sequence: CSVGTTAGYTF. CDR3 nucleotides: TGCAGCGTTGGGACAACCGCAGGCTACACCTTC.

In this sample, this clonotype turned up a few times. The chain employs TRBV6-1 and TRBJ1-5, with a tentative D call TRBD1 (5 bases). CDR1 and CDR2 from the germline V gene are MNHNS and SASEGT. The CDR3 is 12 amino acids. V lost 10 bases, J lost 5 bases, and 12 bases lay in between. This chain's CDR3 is CATPGRYQPQHF. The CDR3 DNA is TGTGCCACACCGGGGCGCTATCAGCCCCAGCATTTT.

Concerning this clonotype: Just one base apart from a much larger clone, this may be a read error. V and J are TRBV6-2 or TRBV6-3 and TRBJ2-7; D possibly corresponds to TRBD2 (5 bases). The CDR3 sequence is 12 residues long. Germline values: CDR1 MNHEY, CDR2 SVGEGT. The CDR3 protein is CVSGVGSNEQYF. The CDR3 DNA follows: TGTGTCAGCGGAGTGGGTTCGAACGAGCAGTACTTC.

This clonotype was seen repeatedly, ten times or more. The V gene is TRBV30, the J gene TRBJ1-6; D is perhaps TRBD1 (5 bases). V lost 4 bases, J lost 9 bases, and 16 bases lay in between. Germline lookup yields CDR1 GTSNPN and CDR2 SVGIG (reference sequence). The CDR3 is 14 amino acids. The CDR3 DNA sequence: TGTGCCTGGAAGTTGGGACTCCACAGTTCACCCCTCCACTTT. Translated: CAWKLGLHSSPLHF.

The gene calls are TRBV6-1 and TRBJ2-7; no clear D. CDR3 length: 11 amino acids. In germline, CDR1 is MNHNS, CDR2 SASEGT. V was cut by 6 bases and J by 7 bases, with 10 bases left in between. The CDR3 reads CASRGNNEQYV. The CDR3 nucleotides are TGTGCCAGCAGGGGTAACAATGAGCAGTACGTC.

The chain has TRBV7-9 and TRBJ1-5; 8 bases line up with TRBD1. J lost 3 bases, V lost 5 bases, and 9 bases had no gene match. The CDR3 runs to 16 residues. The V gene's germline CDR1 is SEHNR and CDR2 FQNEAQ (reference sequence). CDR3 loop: CASSRTGLKDNQPQHF. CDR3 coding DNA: TGTGCCAGCAGCCGGACAGGGCTTAAGGACAATCAGCCCCAGCATTTT.

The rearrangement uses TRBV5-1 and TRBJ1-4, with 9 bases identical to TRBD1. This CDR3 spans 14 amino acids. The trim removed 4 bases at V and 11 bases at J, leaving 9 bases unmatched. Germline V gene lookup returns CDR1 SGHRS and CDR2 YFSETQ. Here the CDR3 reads CASSPLTGGGKLFF. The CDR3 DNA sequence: TGCGCCAGCAGCCCCCTGACAGGGGGAGGTAAACTGTTTTTT. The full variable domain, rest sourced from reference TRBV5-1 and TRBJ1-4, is KAGVTQTPRYLIKTRGQQVTLSCSPISGHRSVSWYQQTPGQGLQFLFEYFSETQRNKGNFPGRFSGRQFSNSRSEMNVSTLELGDSALYLCASSPLTGGGKLFFGSGTQLSVL.

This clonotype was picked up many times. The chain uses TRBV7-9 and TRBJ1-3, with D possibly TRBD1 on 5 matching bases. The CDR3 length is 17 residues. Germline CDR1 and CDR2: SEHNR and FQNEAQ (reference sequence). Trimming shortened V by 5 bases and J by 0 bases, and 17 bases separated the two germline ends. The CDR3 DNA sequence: TGTGCCAGCAGCCCCCGCCCCTGGGGGAGCTCTGGAAACACCATATATTTT. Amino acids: CASSPRPWGSSGNTIYF. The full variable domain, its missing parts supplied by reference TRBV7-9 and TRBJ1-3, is DTGVSQNPRHKITKRGQNVTFRCDPISEHNRLYWYRQTLGQGPEFLTYFQNEAQLEKSRLLSDRFSAERPKGSFSTLEIQRTEQGDSAMYLCASSPRPWGSSGNTIYFGEGSWLTVV.

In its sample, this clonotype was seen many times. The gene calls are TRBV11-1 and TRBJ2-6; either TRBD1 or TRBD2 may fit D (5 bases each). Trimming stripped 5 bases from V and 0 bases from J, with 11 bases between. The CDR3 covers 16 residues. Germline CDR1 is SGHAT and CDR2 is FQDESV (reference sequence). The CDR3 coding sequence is TGTGCCAGCAGCAGGGGACCGCACTCTGGGGCCAACGTCCTGACTTTC. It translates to CASSRGPHSGANVLTF.

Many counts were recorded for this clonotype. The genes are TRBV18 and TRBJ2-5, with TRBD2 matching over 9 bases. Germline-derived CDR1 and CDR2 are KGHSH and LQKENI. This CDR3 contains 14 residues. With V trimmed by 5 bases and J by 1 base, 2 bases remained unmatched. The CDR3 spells CASSKLAGQETQYF. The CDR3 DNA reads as TGTGCCAGCTCAAAACTAGCGGGCCAAGAGACCCAGTACTTC.

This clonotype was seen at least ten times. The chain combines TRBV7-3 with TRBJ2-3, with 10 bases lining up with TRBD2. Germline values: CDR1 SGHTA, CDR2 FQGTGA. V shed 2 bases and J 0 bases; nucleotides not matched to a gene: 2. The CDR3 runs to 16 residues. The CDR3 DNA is TGTGCCAGCAGCTTACGACTAGCGGGTAGCACAGATACGCAGTATTTT. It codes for CASSLRLAGSTDTQYF. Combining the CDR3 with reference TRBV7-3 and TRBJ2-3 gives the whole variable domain GAGVSQTPSNKVTEKGKYVELRCDPISGHTALYWYRQSLGQGPEFLIYFQGTGAADDSGLPNDRFFAVRPEGSVSTLKIQRTERGDSAVYLCASSLRLAGSTDTQYFGPGTRLTVL.

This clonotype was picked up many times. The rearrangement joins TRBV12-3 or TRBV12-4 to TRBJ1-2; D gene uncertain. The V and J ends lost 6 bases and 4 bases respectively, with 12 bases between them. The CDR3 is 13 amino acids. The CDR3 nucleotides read TGTGCCAGCAGCTTGCAAGGTTTCTATGGCTACACCTTC. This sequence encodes CASSLQGFYGYTF.